This T cell receptor (beta chain) was recovered during a study of regulatory T cells in long-lasting Graves disease. Findings and limits, study-wide: Persistent Graves' patients showed less TCR diversity than newly diagnosed ones.

Assembly of TCR beta libraries relied on iRepertoire HTBI primers together with Arm-PCR of CDR3 regions. The authors' processing: Samples jointly harbored about 62 TRBV and about 13 TRBJ segments. Using its own MiXCR run on the multiplex PCR reads, TCRdb lists one record per CDR3 protein. These V and J calls are TCRdb output, not the study's own analysis. The profile shows about 470,000 distinct CDR3 sequences, 20% to 25% of them singletons. As for time point: persistent/refractory GD, antithyroid drugs over 5 years with positive TRAb. From RNA extracted from PBMCs, the TCR library was made. Diagnoses of Graves' disease were made by American Thyroid Association guidelines. Those enrolled as patients came out of an endocrinology department in Xi'an, China. The CDR3 length is 14 residues. CDR1 is MNHEY, CDR2 SMNVEV, per germline (reference sequence). To note about this clonotype: The target antigen is unknown. The junction shows a germline mismatch at one end, possibly a read error.

The specimen was peripheral blood mononuclear cells (PBMCs), collected when the disease was refractory, from a patient treated with antithyroid drugs. V gene TRBV27 combines with J gene TRBJ2-5; no definite D call. The origin of this receptor is a female donor with Graves disease. The CDR3 region has the DNA TGTGCCACCAGTTTATCATACTCCCAAGAGATCCAGTACTTC. Its translation is CATSLSYSQEIQYF.